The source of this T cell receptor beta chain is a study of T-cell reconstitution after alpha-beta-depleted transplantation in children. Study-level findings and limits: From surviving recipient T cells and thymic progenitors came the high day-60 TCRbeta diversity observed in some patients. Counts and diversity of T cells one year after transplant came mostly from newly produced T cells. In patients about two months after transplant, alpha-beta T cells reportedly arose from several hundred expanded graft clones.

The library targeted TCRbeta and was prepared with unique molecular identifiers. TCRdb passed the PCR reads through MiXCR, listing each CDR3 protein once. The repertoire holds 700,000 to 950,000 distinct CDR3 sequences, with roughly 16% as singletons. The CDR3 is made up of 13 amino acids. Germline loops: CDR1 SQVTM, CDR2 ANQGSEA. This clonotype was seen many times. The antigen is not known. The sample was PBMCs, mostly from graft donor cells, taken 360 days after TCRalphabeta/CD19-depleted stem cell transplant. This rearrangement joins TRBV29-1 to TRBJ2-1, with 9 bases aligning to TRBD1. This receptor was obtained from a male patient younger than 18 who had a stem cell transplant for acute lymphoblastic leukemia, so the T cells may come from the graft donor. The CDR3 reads CAGGQGSYNEQFF. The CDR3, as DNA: TGCGCCGGGGGACAGGGCTCCTACAATGAGCAGTTCTTC.